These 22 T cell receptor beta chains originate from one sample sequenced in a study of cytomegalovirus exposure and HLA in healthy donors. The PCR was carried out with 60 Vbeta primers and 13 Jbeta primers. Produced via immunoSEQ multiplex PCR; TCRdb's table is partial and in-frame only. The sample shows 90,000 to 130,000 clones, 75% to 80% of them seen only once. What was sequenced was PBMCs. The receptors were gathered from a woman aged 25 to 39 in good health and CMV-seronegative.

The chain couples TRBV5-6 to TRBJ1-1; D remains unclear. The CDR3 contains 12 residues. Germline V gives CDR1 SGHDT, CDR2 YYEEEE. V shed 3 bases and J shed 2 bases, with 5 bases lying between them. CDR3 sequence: CASSWQNTEAFF. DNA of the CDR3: TGTGCCAGCAGCTGGCAAAACACTGAAGCTTTCTTT.

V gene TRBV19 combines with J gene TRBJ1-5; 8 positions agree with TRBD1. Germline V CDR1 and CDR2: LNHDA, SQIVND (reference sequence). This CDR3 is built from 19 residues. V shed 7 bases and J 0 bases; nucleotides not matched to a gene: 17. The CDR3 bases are TGTGCCAGTACCACCCTCGGGACAGGATCACGATATAGCAATCAGCCCCAGCATTTT. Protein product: CASTTLGTGSRYSNQPQHF.

DNA of the CDR3: TGCGCCAGCAGAATGACTAGCGGGGCTATATACGAGCAGTACTTC. This sequence encodes CASRMTSGAIYEQYF. The rearrangement uses TRBV5-1 and TRBJ2-7; 11 nucleotides match TRBD2. The CDR3 has 15 amino acids. Germline assignment: CDR1 SGHRS and CDR2 YFSETQ. V trimming: 5 bases; J trimming: 4 bases; junction bases outside the gene matches: 8.

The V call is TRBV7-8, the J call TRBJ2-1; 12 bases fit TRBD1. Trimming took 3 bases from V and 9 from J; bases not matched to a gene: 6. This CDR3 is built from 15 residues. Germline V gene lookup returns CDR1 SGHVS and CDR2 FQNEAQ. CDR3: CASSFLGQGAGEQFF. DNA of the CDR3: TGTGCCAGCAGCTTTCTGGGACAGGGGGCAGGTGAGCAGTTCTTC. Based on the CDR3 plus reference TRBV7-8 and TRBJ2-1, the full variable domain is GAGVSQSPRYKVAKRGQDVALRCDPISGHVSLFWYQQALGQGPEFLTYFQNEAQLDKSGLPSDRFFAERPEGSVSTLKIQRTQQEDSAVYLCASSFLGQGAGEQFFGPGTRLTVL.

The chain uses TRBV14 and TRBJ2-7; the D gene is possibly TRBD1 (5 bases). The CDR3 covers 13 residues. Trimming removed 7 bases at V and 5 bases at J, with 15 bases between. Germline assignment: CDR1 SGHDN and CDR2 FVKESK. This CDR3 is CASTPRGLHEQYF. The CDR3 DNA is TGTGCCAGCACCCCAAGGGGCCTTCACGAGCAGTACTTC.

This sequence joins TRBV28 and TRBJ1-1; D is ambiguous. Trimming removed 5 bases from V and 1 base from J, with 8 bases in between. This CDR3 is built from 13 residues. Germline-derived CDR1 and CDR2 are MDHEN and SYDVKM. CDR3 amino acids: CASSPPRNTEAFF. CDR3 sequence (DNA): TGTGCCAGCAGTCCCCCCCGGAACACTGAAGCTTTCTTT.

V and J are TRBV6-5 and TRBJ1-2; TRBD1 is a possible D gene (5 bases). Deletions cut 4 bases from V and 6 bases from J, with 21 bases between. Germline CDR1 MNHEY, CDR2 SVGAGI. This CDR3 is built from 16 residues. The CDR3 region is CASSLKGLPSHDGYTF. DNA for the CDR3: TGTGCCAGCAGTTTGAAGGGACTCCCCTCTCATGATGGCTACACCTTC.

DNA for the CDR3: TGTGCCAGCAGCTTAGATTCCGGCACAGATACGCAGTATTTT. Translating it yields CASSLDSGTDTQYF. V usage is TRBV11-3 and J usage is TRBJ2-3; D gene ambiguous. Germline values: CDR1 SGHNT, CDR2 YENEEA. With 0 bases removed from V and 1 base from J, the gap between germline ends came to 5 bases. The CDR3 totals 14 residues.

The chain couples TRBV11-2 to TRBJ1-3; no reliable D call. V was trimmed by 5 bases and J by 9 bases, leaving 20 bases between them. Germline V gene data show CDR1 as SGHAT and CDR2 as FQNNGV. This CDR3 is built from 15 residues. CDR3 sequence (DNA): TGTGCCAGCAGCACACCCCCCGGGGAAAGTGTCACCATATATTTT. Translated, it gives CASSTPPGESVTIYF. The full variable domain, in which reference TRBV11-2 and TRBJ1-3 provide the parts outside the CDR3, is EAGVAQSPRYKIIEKRQSVAFWCNPISGHATLYWYQQILGQGPKLLIQFQNNGVVDDSQLPKDRFSAERLKGVDSTLKIQPAKLEDSAVYLCASSTPPGESVTIYFGEGSWLTVV.

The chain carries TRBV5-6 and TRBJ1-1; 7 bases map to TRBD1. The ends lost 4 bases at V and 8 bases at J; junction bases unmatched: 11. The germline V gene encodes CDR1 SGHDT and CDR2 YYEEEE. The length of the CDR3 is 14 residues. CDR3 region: CASSRQGSGGEAFF. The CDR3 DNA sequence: TGTGCCAGCAGCCGACAGGGCTCAGGGGGGGAAGCTTTCTTT.

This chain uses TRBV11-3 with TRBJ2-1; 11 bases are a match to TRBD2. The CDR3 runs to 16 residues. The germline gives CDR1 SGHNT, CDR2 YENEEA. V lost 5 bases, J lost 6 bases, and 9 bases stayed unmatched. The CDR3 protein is CASSPSTSGAINEQFF. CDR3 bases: TGTGCCAGCAGCCCTTCGACTAGCGGGGCAATCAATGAGCAGTTCTTC. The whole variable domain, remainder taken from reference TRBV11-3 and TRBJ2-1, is EAGVVQSPRYKIIEKKQPVAFWCNPISGHNTLYWYLQNLGQGPELLIRYENEEAVDDSQLPKDRFSAERLKGVDSTLKIQPAELGDSAVYLCASSPSTSGAINEQFFGPGTRLTVL.

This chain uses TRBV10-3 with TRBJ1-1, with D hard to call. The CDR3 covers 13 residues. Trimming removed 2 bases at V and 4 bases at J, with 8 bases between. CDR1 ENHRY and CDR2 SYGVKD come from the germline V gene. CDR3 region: CAISESPTTEAFF. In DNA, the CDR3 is TGTGCCATCAGTGAGAGCCCTACCACTGAAGCTTTCTTT.

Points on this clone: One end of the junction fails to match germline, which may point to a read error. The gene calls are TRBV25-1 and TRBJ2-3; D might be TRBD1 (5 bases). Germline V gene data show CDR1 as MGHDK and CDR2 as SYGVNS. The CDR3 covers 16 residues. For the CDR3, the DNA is TGTGCCAGCAGTGAAGGGTCTCACCTCTTCACAGGTACGCAGTATTTT. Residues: CASSEGSHLFTGTQYF.

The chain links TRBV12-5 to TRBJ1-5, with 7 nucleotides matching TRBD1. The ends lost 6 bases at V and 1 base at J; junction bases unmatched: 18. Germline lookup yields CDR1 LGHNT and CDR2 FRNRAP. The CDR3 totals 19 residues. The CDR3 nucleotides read TGTGCTAGTGGCCCGCCTTGGGACAGAGAGGGGGAGAGCAATCAGCCCCAGCATTTT. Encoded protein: CASGPPWDREGESNQPQHF.

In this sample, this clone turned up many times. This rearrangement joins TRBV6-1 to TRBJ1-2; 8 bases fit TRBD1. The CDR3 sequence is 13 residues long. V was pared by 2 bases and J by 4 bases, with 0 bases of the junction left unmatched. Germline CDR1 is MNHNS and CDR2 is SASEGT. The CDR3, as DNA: TGTGCCAGCAGTGAAACAGGGGGCTATGGCTACACCTTC. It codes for CASSETGGYGYTF.

Here the CDR3 DNA reads TGTGCCAGCAGTTTGTTTGCGGGGAAGTACACGTACGAGCAGTACTTC. Translation gives CASSLFAGKYTYEQYF. The chain couples TRBV28 to TRBJ2-7, with D perhaps matching TRBD2 (6 bases). Germline loops: CDR1 MDHEN, CDR2 SYDVKM. With 3 bases removed from V and 4 bases from J, the gap between germline ends came to 19 bases. The CDR3 covers 16 residues.

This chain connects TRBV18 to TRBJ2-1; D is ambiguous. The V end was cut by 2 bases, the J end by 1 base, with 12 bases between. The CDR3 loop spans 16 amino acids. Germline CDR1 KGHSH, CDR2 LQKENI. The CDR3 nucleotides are TGTGCCAGCTCACCAACCCAAACCCGGTCCTACAATGAGCAGTTCTTC. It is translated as CASSPTQTRSYNEQFF.

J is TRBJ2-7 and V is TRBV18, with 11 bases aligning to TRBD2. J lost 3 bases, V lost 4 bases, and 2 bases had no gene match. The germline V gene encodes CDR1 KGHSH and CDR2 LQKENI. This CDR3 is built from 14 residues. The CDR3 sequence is CASSLAGGDYEQYF. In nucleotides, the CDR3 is TGTGCCAGCTCACTAGCGGGGGGGGACTACGAGCAGTACTTC. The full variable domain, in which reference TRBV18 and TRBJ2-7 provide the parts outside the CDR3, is NAGVMQNPRHLVRRRGQEARLRCSPMKGHSHVYWYRQLPEEGLKFMVYLQKENIIDESGMPKERFSAEFPKEGPSILRIQQVVRGDSAAYFCASSLAGGDYEQYFGPGTRLTVT.

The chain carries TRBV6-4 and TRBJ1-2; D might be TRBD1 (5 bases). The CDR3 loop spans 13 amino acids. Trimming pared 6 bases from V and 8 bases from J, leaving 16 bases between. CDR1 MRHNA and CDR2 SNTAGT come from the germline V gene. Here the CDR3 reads CASRGMGGSGYTF. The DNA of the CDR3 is TGTGCCAGCAGGGGCATGGGGGGGAGCGGCTACACCTTC.

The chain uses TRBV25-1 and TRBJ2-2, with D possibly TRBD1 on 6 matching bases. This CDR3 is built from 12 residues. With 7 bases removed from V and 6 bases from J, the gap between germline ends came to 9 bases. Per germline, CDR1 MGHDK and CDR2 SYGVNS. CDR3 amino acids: CASKAGAGELFF. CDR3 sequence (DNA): TGTGCCAGCAAAGCAGGGGCCGGGGAGCTGTTTTTT.

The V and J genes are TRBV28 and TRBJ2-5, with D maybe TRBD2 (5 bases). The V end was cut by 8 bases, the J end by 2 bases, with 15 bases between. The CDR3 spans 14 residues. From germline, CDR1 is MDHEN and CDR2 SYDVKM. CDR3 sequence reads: CASQNAGYQETQYF. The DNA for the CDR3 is TGTGCCAGCCAAAACGCGGGTTATCAAGAGACCCAGTACTTC.

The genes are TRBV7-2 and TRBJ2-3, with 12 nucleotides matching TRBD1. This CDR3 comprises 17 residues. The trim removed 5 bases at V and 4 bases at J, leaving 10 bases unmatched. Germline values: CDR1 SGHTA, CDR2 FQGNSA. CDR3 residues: CASSRAPGQGASDTQYF. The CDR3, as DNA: TGTGCCAGCAGCCGAGCCCCGGGACAGGGGGCCTCAGATACGCAGTATTTT.